This T cell receptor (beta chain) was identified in a study of blood T cell repertoires in COVID-19. Study processing details: Amplification of reference gene primers provided the estimated nucleated cell counts. The assay was immunoSEQ multiplex PCR, and TCRdb's table has in-frame clones only and misses some. The V and J calls and clone size were taken over from that table, and D and trimming were inferred from the DNA. The table includes more than 400,000 clones, 90% detected once. Sequencing input: PBMCs or T cells enriched from blood (not recorded which). The source of this sequence is a man in his late teens or twenties who had recovered from COVID-19.

CDR3 protein: CASSLFGDRLGYGYTF. In DNA, the CDR3 is TGTGCCAGCAGCTTATTTGGGGACAGGCTAGGGTATGGCTACACCTTC. The chain couples TRBV11-1 to TRBJ1-2; TRBD1 matches 8 bases. Trimming at V came to 2 bases and at J to 5 bases, leaving 10 bases not matched to a gene. Germline assignment: CDR1 SGHAT and CDR2 FQDESV (reference sequence). The CDR3 has 16 residues.